The clone carrying this T cell receptor (beta chain) occurred many times. Antigen unknown. From roughly 20-30 mg of unsorted bulk tissue, DNA and RNA were co-extracted together. This specimen comes from a study of tumor-infiltrating lymphocytes in primary liver carcinoma. General study findings and limits: Significantly greater top-250-clone fractions characterized tumors relative to blood (p = 0.039).

TCR beta cDNA was reverse-transcribed from about 550 ng of total RNA. The reaction used a constant-region primer and ProtoScript II reverse transcriptase. Slightly modified ARM-PCR with three nested multiplex PCR rounds yielded TCR beta libraries. The first two PCR rounds used TRBV1-TRBV30 primers with a Cbeta primer, approximately 9 cycles each. TCRdb re-derived calls from the multiplex PCR reads in MiXCR, one entry per CDR3 protein. The table includes tens of thousands of distinct CDR3 sequences, roughly 73% detected once. V shed 0 bases and J 3 bases; nucleotides not matched to a gene: 15. There are 19 residues in the CDR3. The germline V gene has CDR1 SGHRS and CDR2 YFSETQ.

The sample taken for sequencing was liver tumor tissue from sampling region 2. Described subset: tumor region T2, inferior pole. This rearrangement joins TRBV5-1 to TRBJ2-1, with TRBD2 identical over 7 bases. The receptor was isolated from a man aged 35-49 years with primary liver carcinoma and hepatitis B virus infection. The CDR3 is CASSLVSWEGRHLYNEQFF. The CDR3 DNA is TGCGCCAGCAGCTTGGTTTCTTGGGAGGGGCGTCATCTCTACAATGAGCAGTTCTTC.